The clone carrying this T cell receptor (beta chain) was picked up one time. The data stem from a study of blood T cell repertoires in COVID-19. The germline V gene has CDR1 SGHTA and CDR2 FQGNSA. This CDR3 comprises 14 residues. The germline V and J ends were trimmed by 5 bases and 2 bases, with 12 bases remaining between them. The assay was immunoSEQ multiplex PCR, and TCRdb's table has in-frame clones only and misses some. Counted here are just over 150,000 clones, over 75% occurring once; the ten biggest clones make up around 16%. Specimen: peripheral blood. The gene calls are TRBV7-2 and TRBJ2-5; D is uncertain. The receptor was isolated from a woman aged 40 to 55 with acute or convalescent COVID-19. The CDR3 DNA is TGTGCCAGCAGCGATCTGGGCGTACAAGAGACCCAGTACTTC. This translates into CASSDLGVQETQYF.